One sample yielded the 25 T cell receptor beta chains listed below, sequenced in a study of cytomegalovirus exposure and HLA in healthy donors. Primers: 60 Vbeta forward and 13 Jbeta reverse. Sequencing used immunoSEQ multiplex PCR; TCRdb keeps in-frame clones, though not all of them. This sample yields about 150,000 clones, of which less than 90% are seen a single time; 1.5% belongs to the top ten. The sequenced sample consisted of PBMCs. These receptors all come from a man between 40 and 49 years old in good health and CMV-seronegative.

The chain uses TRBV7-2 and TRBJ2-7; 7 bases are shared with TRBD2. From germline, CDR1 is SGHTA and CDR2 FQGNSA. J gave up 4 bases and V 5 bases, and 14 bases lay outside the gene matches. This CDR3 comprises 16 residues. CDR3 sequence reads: CASSPSIGRALYEQYF. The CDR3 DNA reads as TGTGCCAGCAGCCCTAGTATTGGGAGGGCCCTGTACGAGCAGTACTTC.

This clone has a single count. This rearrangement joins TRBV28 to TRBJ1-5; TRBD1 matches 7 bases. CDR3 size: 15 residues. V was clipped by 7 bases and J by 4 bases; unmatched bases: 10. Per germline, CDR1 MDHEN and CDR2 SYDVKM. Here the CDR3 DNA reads TGTGCCAGCACCCAACAGGGGCTCGGGAATCAGCCCCAGCATTTT. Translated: CASTQQGLGNQPQHF.

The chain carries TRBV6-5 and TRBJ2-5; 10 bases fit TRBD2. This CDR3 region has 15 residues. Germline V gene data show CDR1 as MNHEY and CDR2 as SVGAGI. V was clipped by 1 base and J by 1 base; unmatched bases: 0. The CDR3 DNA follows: TGTGCCAGCAGTTACTGGACTAGCGGCCAAGAGACCCAGTACTTC. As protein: CASSYWTSGQETQYF.

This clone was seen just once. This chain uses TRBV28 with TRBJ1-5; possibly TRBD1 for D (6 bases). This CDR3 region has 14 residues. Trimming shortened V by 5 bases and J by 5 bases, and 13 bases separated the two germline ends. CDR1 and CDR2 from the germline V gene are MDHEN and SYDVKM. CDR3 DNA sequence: TGTGCCAGCAGTCTTCCGGGACAATATCAGCCCCAGCATTTT. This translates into CASSLPGQYQPQHF.

CDR3 sequence reads: CASSGLREKLFF. In nucleotides, the CDR3 is TGTGCCAGCAGTGGACTTAGGGAAAAACTGTTTTTT. The J gene is TRBJ1-4, the V gene TRBV28; no firm D call. Looked up from germline, CDR1 is MDHEN and CDR2 is SYDVKM. CDR3 length: 12 residues. V lost 5 bases to trimming and J lost 8 bases, with 9 bases between them. Complete variable domain (other parts from reference TRBV28 and TRBJ1-4): DVKVTQSSRYLVKRTGEKVFLECVQDMDHENMFWYRQDPGLGLRLIYFSYDVKMKEKGDIPEGYSVSREKKERFSLILESASTNQTSMYLCASSGLREKLFFGSGTQLSVL.

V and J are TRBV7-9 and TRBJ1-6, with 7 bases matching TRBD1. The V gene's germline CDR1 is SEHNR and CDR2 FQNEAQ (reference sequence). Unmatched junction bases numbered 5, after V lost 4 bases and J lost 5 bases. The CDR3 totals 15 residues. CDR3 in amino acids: CASSWTGPDNSPLHF. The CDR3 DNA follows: TGTGCCAGCAGCTGGACAGGTCCTGATAATTCACCCCTCCACTTT.

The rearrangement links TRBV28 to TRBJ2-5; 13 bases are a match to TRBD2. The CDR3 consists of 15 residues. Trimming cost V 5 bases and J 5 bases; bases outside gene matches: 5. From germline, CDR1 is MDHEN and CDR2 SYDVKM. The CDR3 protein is CASSGGLAGVETQYF. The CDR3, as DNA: TGTGCCAGCAGTGGCGGACTAGCGGGGGTGGAGACCCAGTACTTC.

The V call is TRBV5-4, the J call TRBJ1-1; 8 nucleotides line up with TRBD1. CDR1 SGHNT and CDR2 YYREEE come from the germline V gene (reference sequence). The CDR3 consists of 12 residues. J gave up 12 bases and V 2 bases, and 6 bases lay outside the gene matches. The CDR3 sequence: CASSLRQGTTFF. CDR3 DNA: TGTGCCAGCAGCTTACGACAGGGGACCACTTTCTTT.

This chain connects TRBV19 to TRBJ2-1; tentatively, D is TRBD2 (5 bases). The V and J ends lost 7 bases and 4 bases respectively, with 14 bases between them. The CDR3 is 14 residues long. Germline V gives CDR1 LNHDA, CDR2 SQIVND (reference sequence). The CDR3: CASNPWGEYNEQFF. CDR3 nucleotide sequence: TGTGCCAGTAACCCTTGGGGAGAGTACAATGAGCAGTTCTTC.

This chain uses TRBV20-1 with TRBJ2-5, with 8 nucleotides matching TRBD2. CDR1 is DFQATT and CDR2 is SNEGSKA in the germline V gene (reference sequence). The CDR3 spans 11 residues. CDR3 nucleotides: TGCACCCCGGGGGGGCGGGAGACCCAGTACTTC. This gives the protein CTPGGRETQYF.

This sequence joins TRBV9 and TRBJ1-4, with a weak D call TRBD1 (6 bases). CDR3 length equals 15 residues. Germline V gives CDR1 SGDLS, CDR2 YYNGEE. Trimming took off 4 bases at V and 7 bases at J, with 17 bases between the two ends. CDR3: CASSLTMDSFEKLFF. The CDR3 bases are TGTGCCAGCAGCCTTACCATGGACAGTTTTGAAAAACTGTTTTTT.

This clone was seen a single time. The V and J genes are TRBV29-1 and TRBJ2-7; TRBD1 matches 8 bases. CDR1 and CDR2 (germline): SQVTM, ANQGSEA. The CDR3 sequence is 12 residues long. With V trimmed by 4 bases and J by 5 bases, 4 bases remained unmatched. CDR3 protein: CSVVGQGDEQYF. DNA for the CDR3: TGCAGCGTTGTCGGACAGGGCGACGAGCAGTACTTC.

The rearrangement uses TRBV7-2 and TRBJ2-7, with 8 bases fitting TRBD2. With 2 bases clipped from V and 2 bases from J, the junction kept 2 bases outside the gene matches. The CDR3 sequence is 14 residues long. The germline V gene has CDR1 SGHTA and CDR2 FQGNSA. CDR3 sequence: CASSLLAGPYEQYF. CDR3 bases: TGTGCCAGCAGCTTACTAGCGGGCCCCTACGAGCAGTACTTC.

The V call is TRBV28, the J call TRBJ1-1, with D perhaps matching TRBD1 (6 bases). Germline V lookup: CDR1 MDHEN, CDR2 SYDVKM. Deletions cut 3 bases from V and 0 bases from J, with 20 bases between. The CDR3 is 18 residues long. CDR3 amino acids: CASSFADRELQLNTEAFF. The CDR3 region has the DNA TGTGCCAGCAGTTTTGCGGACAGAGAGTTACAACTGAACACTGAAGCTTTCTTT.

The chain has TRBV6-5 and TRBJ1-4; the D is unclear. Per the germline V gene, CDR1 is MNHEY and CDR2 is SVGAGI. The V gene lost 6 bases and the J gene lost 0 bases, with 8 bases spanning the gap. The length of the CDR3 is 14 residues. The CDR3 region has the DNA TGTGCCAGCAGCCAAACAGCAACTAATGAAAAACTGTTTTTT. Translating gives CASSQTATNEKLFF.

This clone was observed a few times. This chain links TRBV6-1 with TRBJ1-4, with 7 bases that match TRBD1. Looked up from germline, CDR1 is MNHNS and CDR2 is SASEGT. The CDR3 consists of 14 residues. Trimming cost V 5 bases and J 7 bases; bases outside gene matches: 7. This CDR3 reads CASSRQGEGEKLFF. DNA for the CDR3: TGTGCCAGCAGTCGACAGGGAGAAGGTGAAAAACTGTTTTTT.

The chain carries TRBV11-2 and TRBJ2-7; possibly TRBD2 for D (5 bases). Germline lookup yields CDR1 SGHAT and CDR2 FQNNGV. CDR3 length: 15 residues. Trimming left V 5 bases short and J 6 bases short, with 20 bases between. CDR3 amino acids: CASSAPRTRPSEQYF. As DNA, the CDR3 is TGTGCCAGCAGCGCCCCTCGGACTCGCCCCAGCGAGCAGTACTTC. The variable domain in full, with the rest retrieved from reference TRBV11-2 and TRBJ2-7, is EAGVAQSPRYKIIEKRQSVAFWCNPISGHATLYWYQQILGQGPKLLIQFQNNGVVDDSQLPKDRFSAERLKGVDSTLKIQPAKLEDSAVYLCASSAPRTRPSEQYFGPGTRLTVT.

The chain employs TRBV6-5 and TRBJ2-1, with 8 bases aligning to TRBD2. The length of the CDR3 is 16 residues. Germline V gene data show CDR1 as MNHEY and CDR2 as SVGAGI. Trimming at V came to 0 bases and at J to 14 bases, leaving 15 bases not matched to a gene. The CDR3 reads CASSYSAGSWTSNEFF. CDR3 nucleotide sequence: TGTGCCAGCAGTTACTCGGCGGGGTCTTGGACTAGCAACGAGTTCTTC.

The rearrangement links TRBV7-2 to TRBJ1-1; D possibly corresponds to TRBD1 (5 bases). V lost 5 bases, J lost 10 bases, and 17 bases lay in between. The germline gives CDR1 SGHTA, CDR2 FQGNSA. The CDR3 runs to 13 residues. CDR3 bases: TGTGCCAGCAGCGAAGGGGCAGATCAGCGAGCTTTCTTT. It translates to CASSEGADQRAFF.

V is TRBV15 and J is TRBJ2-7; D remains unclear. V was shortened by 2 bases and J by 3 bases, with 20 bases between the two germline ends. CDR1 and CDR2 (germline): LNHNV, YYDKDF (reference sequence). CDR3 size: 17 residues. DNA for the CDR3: TGTGCCACCAGCAGAAATACGGCCCCTACGAGGATCTACGAGCAGTACTTC. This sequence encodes CATSRNTAPTRIYEQYF.

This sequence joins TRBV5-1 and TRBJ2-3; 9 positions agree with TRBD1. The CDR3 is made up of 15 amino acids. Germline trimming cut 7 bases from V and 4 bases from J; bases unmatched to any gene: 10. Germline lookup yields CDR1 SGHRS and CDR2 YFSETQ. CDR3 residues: CASQAGTGRADTQYF. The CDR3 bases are TGCGCCAGCCAAGCTGGGACAGGGAGGGCAGATACGCAGTATTTT.

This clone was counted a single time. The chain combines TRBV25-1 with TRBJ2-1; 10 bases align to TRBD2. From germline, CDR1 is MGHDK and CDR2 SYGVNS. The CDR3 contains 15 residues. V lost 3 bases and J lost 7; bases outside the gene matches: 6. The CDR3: CASSELAGEVNEQFF. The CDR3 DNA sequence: TGTGCCAGCAGTGAGCTAGCGGGAGAGGTAAATGAGCAGTTCTTC.

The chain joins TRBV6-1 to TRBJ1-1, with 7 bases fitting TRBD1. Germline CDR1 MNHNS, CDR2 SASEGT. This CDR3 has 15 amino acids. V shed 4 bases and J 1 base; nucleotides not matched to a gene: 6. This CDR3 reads CASSVVDRTNTEAFF. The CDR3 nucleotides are TGTGCCAGCAGTGTAGTGGACAGGACGAACACTGAAGCTTTCTTT.

CDR3 amino acids: CAWSHWDSELMNTEAFF. CDR3 nucleotide sequence: TGTGCCTGGAGCCACTGGGACAGTGAATTAATGAACACTGAAGCTTTCTTT. The V call is TRBV30, the J call TRBJ1-1; 7 nucleotides line up with TRBD1. The length of the CDR3 is 17 residues. Trimming removed 3 bases from V and 0 bases from J; junction bases left unmatched: 13. Germline CDR1 GTSNPN, CDR2 SVGIG (reference sequence).

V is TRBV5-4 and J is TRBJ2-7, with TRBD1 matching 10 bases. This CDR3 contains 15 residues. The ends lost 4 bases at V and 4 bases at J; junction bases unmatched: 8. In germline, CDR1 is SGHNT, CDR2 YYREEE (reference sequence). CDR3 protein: CASSKDRGLSYEQYF. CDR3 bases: TGTGCCAGCAGCAAAGACAGGGGGCTCAGTTACGAGCAGTACTTC. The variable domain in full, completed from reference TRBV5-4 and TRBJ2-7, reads ETGVTQSPTHLIKTRGQQVTLRCSSQSGHNTVSWYQQALGQGPQFIFQYYREEENGRGNFPPRFSGLQFPNYSSELNVNALELDDSALYLCASSKDRGLSYEQYFGPGTRLTVT.